The present entry profiles one T cell receptor (beta chain) with its context. Its target is unknown. This clone may be a read error of a much larger clone one base away. The ends were cut back, 1 base at V and 8 bases at J, with 17 bases in the middle. Per germline, CDR1 SNHLY and CDR2 FYNNEI. The CDR3 has 15 amino acids. The data originate from a study of T cell repertoires in cytomegalovirus infection. Turning to the study itself: Public TCR beta signatures indicated both CMV infection and matching HLA type.

Findings and limits, study-wide: Cumulative frequency of public TCR beta families picked out carriers of CMV plus the relevant HLA. The ex vivo response showed dominance by HLA-C-restricted CMV-specific TCR beta clonotypes.

TCRdb independently ran MiXCR on the reads; one entry per CDR3 protein. The sample shows approximately 500,000 distinct CDR3 sequences, 10% to 12% of them seen only once. The J gene is TRBJ1-2, the V gene TRBV2; D is unresolved. The TCR comes from a human donor in good health (CMV status not recorded). Some clones in this sample may be carry-over from other donors' samples. Sequenced material: PBMCs. The CDR3 DNA is TGTGCCAGCAGTGAAGAACCGAGGACCCATGAAGGCTACACCTTC. Translation: CASSEEPRTHEGYTF.